The rows below give T cell receptor beta chains drawn from one sample of a study of blood T cells in healthy people across ages. TCRdb redid the calling of the 5' RACE reads with MiXCR, one entry per CDR3 protein. The repertoire holds around 2 million distinct CDR3 sequences, with 35% to 50% as singletons. The sequenced sample was blood. The source of these receptors is a human donor in good health. Both conserved end residues are part of each CDR3. D genes are given only for firm matches. Clone size is shown for a subset of rows, as once, few, many or a class of expanded clone.

v_call	d_call	clone_size	j_call	cdr3_aa	cdr3_nt
TRBV7-2	NA	NA	TRBJ2-1	CASSLAAAANGQFF	TGTGCCAGCAGCTTAGCCGCCGCCGCTAATGGGCAGTTCTTC
TRBV7-9	NA	NA	TRBJ1-5	CASSQAGAQPQHF	TGTGCCAGCAGTCAAGCCGGGGCCCAGCCCCAGCATTTT
TRBV5-6	TRBD1	many	TRBJ2-7	CASSLEGTGGYEQYF	TGTGCCAGCAGCTTGGAGGGGACAGGGGGCTACGAGCAGTACTTC
TRBV29-1	NA	NA	TRBJ1-4	CSADLGDAQELFF	TGCAGCGCCGACTTAGGGGACGCCCAAGAACTGTTTTTT
TRBV20-1	NA	NA	TRBJ1-2	CSASWRRGAGYGYTF	TGCAGTGCTAGTTGGAGGCGGGGGGCAGGCTATGGCTACACCTTC
TRBV7-2	NA	many	TRBJ2-7	CASSFDTARPSYEQYF	TGTGCCAGCAGCTTTGATACAGCCCGCCCTTCCTACGAGCAGTACTTC
TRBV9	TRBD1	NA	TRBJ2-1	CASSALTGGLPYNEQFF	TGTGCCAGCAGCGCACTGACAGGGGGCCTACCCTACAATGAGCAGTTCTTC
TRBV9	TRBD2	NA	TRBJ2-1	CASSARLAGGHNERFF	TGTGCCAGCAGCGCTCGATTAGCGGGGGGGCACAATGAGCGGTTCTTC
TRBV28	NA	NA	TRBJ2-1	CASNELGDERFF	TGTGCCAGCAATGAATTGGGCGATGAGCGGTTCTTC
TRBV7-2	NA	NA	TRBJ1-1	CASSSNVNGEAFF	TGTGCCAGCAGTTCAAACGTTAACGGTGAAGCTTTCTTT
TRBV18	NA	NA	TRBJ1-5	CASSPLGDIDQPQHF	TGTGCCAGCTCACCCCTGGGGGACATTGATCAGCCCCAGCATTTT
TRBV28	NA	NA	TRBJ2-7	CASSFAIIYEQYF	TGTGCCAGCAGTTTCGCTATCATCTACGAGCAGTACTTC
TRBV20-1	NA	NA	TRBJ1-2	CSAPSPSDNYGYTF	TGCAGTGCTCCTTCCCCCAGCGATAACTATGGCTACACCTTC
TRBV5-4	NA	NA	TRBJ2-2	CASSLYGGRQNTGELFF	TGTGCCAGCAGCTTATACGGGGGACGACAGAACACCGGGGAGCTGTTTTTT
TRBV6-5	NA	few	TRBJ2-6	CASSYSEFSSGANVLTF	TGTGCCAGCAGTTACTCAGAATTCTCGTCTGGGGCCAACGTCCTGACTTTC
TRBV9	NA	NA	TRBJ2-7	CASSISGQPSYEQYF	TGTGCCAGCAGCATCAGTGGACAGCCTTCCTACGAGCAGTACTTC
TRBV29-1	TRBD1	NA	TRBJ2-3	CSVDTGTGVPDTQYF	TGCAGCGTGGACACCGGGACAGGGGTTCCAGATACGCAGTATTTT
TRBV12-3/TRBV12-4	NA	NA	TRBJ1-2	CANSFLDHKANYGYTF	TGTGCCAACAGTTTTCTGGATCATAAAGCTAACTATGGCTACACCTTC
TRBV15	NA	few	TRBJ1-1	CATSREWVDMNTEAFF	TGTGCCACCAGCAGAGAATGGGTAGATATGAACACTGAAGCTTTCTTT
TRBV6-4	NA	NA	TRBJ2-3	CASRDGTHIRARDTQYF	TGTGCCAGCAGAGATGGGACACATATCCGTGCAAGAGATACGCAGTATTTT
TRBV27	NA	NA	TRBJ1-5	CASSLYGRANQPQHF	TGTGCCAGCAGTTTATACGGCAGGGCCAATCAGCCCCAGCATTTT
TRBV5-1	NA	few	TRBJ2-2	CASTTVSNTGELFF	TGCGCCAGCACCACGGTCAGTAACACCGGGGAGCTGTTTTTT
TRBV5-1	TRBD1	few	TRBJ1-1	CASSLQGPSTEAFF	TGCGCCAGCAGCTTACAGGGGCCGAGCACTGAAGCTTTCTTT
TRBV9	NA	few	TRBJ1-2	CASSVGERGYTF	TGTGCCAGCAGCGTAGGGGAGCGGGGCTACACCTTC
TRBV20-1	TRBD1	NA	TRBJ1-2	CSARSPTGGQGYTF	TGCAGTGCTAGATCTCCTACAGGGGGACAGGGCTACACCTTC
TRBV7-2	TRBD1	few	TRBJ1-5	CASSPRDSEVQPQHF	TGTGCCAGCAGCCCCCGGGACAGTGAGGTGCAGCCCCAGCATTTT
TRBV9	NA	few	TRBJ1-1	CASSPRSGNTEAFF	TGTGCCAGCAGCCCCCGTTCCGGGAACACTGAAGCTTTCTTT
TRBV5-1	NA	few	TRBJ2-5	CASSLGVTGQETQYF	TGCGCCAGCAGCTTGGGAGTGACGGGCCAAGAGACCCAGTACTTC
TRBV10-3	TRBD1	NA	TRBJ2-1	CAISGGTGVLLYNEQFF	TGTGCCATCAGTGGCGGGACAGGGGTCCTACTATACAATGAGCAGTTCTTC
TRBV11-2	NA	once	TRBJ1-4	CASSLDIETTNEKLFF	TGTGCCAGCAGCTTAGATATCGAGACAACTAATGAAAAACTGTTTTTT
TRBV6-1	NA	few	TRBJ2-7	CASSGHPAYEQYF	TGTGCCAGCAGTGGACACCCAGCCTACGAGCAGTACTTC
TRBV7-9	TRBD2	NA	TRBJ2-1	CASSLTGLADYNEQFF	TGTGCCAGCAGCTTAACGGGACTAGCGGACTACAATGAGCAGTTCTTC
TRBV12-3/TRBV12-4	TRBD1	NA	TRBJ2-7	CATAGGFRYEQYF	TGTGCCACCGCAGGGGGCTTTAGGTACGAGCAGTACTTC
TRBV7-2	TRBD1	many	TRBJ2-2	CASSDALTRGRTGELFF	TGTGCCAGCAGCGACGCGTTAACAAGGGGGCGCACCGGGGAGCTGTTTTTT
TRBV5-6	NA	few	TRBJ2-1	CASSLYPGTYNEQFF	TGTGCCAGCAGCTTGTATCCAGGAACCTACAATGAGCAGTTCTTC
TRBV6-2/TRBV6-3	TRBD2	few	TRBJ2-7	CASSRLAGAREQYF	TGTGCCAGCAGTCGACTAGCGGGTGCTCGGGAGCAGTACTTC
TRBV10-3	NA	few	TRBJ1-2	CAISGGPTDGYTF	TGTGCCATCAGTGGGGGACCGACCGACGGCTACACCTTC
TRBV2	NA	NA	TRBJ2-7	CASSASVEYYEQYF	TGTGCCAGCAGTGCGTCGGTTGAATACTACGAGCAGTACTTC
TRBV29-1	NA	NA	TRBJ2-1	CSVGRLEQFF	TGCAGCGTTGGAAGACTAGAGCAGTTCTTC
TRBV28	NA	NA	TRBJ2-7	CASCEGQTYEQYF	TGTGCCAGCTGTGAAGGACAGACTTACGAGCAGTACTTC
TRBV20-1	NA	NA	TRBJ2-1	CSARAPTYNEQFF	TGCAGTGCTAGGGCCCCAACCTACAATGAGCAGTTCTTC
TRBV6-2/TRBV6-3	NA	NA	TRBJ1-5	CASSRGAARQPQHF	TGTGCCAGCAGCAGGGGAGCAGCGAGGCAGCCCCAGCATTTT
TRBV6-2/TRBV6-3	NA	NA	TRBJ2-2	CASMEEQFTGELFF	TGTGCCAGCATGGAGGAACAATTCACCGGGGAGCTGTTTTTT
TRBV29-1	NA	few	TRBJ1-5	CSVGAGTNQPQHF	TGCAGCGTTGGGGCAGGCACCAATCAGCCCCAGCATTTT
TRBV20-1	NA	NA	TRBJ1-6	CSARMGQASPLHF	TGCAGTGCTAGAATGGGGCAGGCTTCACCCCTCCACTTT
TRBV4-1	TRBD1	NA	TRBJ1-4	CACSRDGQGYEKLFF	TGCGCCTGCAGCCGGGACGGACAGGGTTATGAAAAACTGTTTTTT
TRBV5-1	TRBD1	NA	TRBJ2-3	CASSPRPGTGKTTDTQCF	TGCGCCAGCAGCCCCCGGCCTGGGACAGGGAAAACCACAGATACGCAGTGTTTT
TRBV28	NA	NA	TRBJ1-2	CASSTQNYGYTF	TGTGCCAGCAGTACACAGAACTATGGCTACACCTTC
TRBV9	NA	few	TRBJ2-5	CASSDRQGGETQYF	TGTGCCAGCAGCGACAGACAGGGAGGGGAGACCCAGTACTTC
TRBV11-3	NA	NA	TRBJ1-1	CASSIIRGQFNTEAFF	TGTGCCAGCAGCATCATCCGGGGTCAGTTTAACACTGAAGCTTTCTTT
TRBV20-1	NA	NA	TRBJ2-5	CSATPGETQYF	TGCAGTGCTACCCCGGGGGAGACCCAGTACTTC
TRBV5-1	NA	NA	TRBJ2-7	CASSLAGRAAHEQYF	TGCGCCAGCAGCTTGGCCGGTAGGGCGGCCCACGAGCAGTACTTC
TRBV5-1	NA	NA	TRBJ1-6	CASSLDRENSPLHF	TGCGCCAGCAGCTTGGACAGGGAAAATTCACCCCTCCACTTT
TRBV6-2/TRBV6-3	TRBD1	NA	TRBJ1-5	CASSLGQGRGPQHF	TGTGCCAGCAGTTTAGGACAGGGGAGAGGACCCCAGCATTTT
TRBV5-1	TRBD1	NA	TRBJ2-5	CASSLSGQGRETQYF	TGCGCCAGCAGCTTGAGCGGACAGGGGCGGGAGACCCAGTACTTC